This T cell receptor (beta chain) appears in the sequencing data of a study of vaccination effects on CD4 cells after COVID-19. Study-level results: Of the vaccine-induced clones from healthy vaccinees, merely 1 of 255 recognized common cold coronaviruses as well. Few convalescent patients, and no early post-infection timepoints, were available to the study.

Viral peptide pool expansion of antigen-specific CD4+ T cells preceded sequencing in the ViraFEST assay. Isolation of CD4+ T cells took place after 10 days of culture. All vaccine recipients tested negative for nucleocapsid antibodies and had never contracted SARS-CoV-2 infection. In culture with about 10 IU/ml IL-2 and 8 to 10 ug/ml peptides, PBMC were grown at a few million per well. Both day 3 and day 7 saw half the medium replaced with IL-2 medium. V gave up 5 bases and J gave up 6 bases; unmatched junction bases: 9. In germline, CDR1 is SGHNT, CDR2 YYREEE (reference sequence). This CDR3 contains 15 residues. Sequencing used immunoSEQ multiplex PCR; TCRdb keeps in-frame clones, though not all of them. The data show approximately 76,000 clones, about 78% seen once. With respect to this clone: Its antigen is unknown.

This sequence was found in a human donor who received a COVID-19 vaccine. This material consisted of CD4+ T cells from PBMCs cultured with SARS-CoV-2 spike peptides, taken before COVID-19 vaccination. The chain joins TRBV5-4 to TRBJ2-2; 8 nucleotides match TRBD1. The CDR3 DNA reads TGTGCCAGCAGTCGGGGGACAGGAGGGCCCGGGGAGCTGTTTTTT. Encoded protein: CASSRGTGGPGELFF.